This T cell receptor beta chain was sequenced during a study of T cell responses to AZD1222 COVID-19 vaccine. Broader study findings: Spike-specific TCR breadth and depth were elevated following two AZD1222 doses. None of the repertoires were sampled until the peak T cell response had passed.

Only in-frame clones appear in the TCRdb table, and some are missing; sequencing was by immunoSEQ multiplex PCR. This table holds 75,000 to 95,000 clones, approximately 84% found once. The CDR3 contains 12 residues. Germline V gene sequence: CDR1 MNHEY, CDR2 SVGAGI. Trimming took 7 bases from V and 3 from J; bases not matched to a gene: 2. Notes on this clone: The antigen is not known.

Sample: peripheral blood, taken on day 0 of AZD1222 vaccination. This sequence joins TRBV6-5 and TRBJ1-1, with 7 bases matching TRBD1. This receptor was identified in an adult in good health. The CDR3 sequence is CASKTGDTEAFF. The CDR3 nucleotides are TGTGCCAGCAAAACAGGGGACACTGAAGCTTTCTTT.